This entry lists 6 T cell receptor beta chains sequenced from one sample in a study of beta chain features in type 1 diabetes. Isolated RNA was reverse transcribed in full, so expressed TCRB transcripts were sequenced. The method was immunoSEQ multiplex PCR; TCRdb's version includes in-frame clones alone and lacks a portion of them. The profile shows roughly 120,000 clones, approximately 39% of them singletons. Sequenced material: stem cell memory CD4+ T cells from blood. All receptors come from a woman aged 18-29 years in good health.

A few counts support this clone. The chain carries TRBV29-1 and TRBJ2-5; 9 bases map to TRBD2. Germline V gene lookup returns CDR1 SQVTM and CDR2 ANQGSEA. Trimming at V came to 1 base and at J to 4 bases, leaving 1 base not matched to a gene. The CDR3 runs 13 residues. This chain's CDR3 is CSVEGAGGETQYF. The CDR3, as DNA: TGCAGCGTTGAAGGAGCGGGAGGAGAGACCCAGTACTTC.

This sequence joins TRBV4-1 and TRBJ1-4, with D unclear. In germline, CDR1 is MGHRA, CDR2 YSYEKL. This CDR3 has 14 amino acids. V shed 6 bases and J shed 5 bases, with 13 bases lying between them. CDR3 amino acids: CASSSPVRNEKLFF. The CDR3 DNA sequence: TGCGCCAGCAGTAGTCCAGTGAGGAATGAAAAACTGTTTTTT.

The chain employs TRBV4-2 and TRBJ2-5; possible D gene TRBD2, 5 bases. This CDR3 has 15 residues. Germline V CDR1 and CDR2: LGHNA, YNFKEQ. V was cut by 1 base and J by 6 bases, with 15 bases left in between. The CDR3 DNA reads TGTGCCAGCAGCCAAGTTGTCGAGGGCCAGCAGACCCAGTACTTC. It is translated as CASSQVVEGQQTQYF.

The rearrangement links TRBV27 to TRBJ2-5; D gene uncertain. The better agreement between TRBJ2-7 and the DNA end casts doubt on the J call. CDR3 size: 15 residues. Germline CDR1 is MNHEY and CDR2 is SMNVEV (reference sequence). CDR3 in amino acids: CASSPKAVSSYEQYF. CDR3 in DNA: TGTGCCAGCAGTCCTAAGGCGGTGAGCTCCTACGAGCAGTACTTC.

V gene TRBV4-1 combines with J gene TRBJ2-1, with a tentative D call TRBD2 (6 bases). V was shortened by 1 base and J by 8 bases, with 12 bases between the two germline ends. This CDR3 contains 14 residues. CDR1 and CDR2 from the germline V gene are MGHRA and YSYEKL. CDR3 amino acids: CASSQGLALHEQFF. The CDR3 nucleotides are TGCGCCAGCAGCCAAGGTCTAGCGTTGCATGAGCAGTTCTTC.

The sample holds a few counts of this clone. The chain uses TRBV19 and TRBJ1-2, with D maybe TRBD1 (6 bases). This CDR3 comprises 11 residues. The V end was cut by 10 bases, the J end by 4 bases, with 10 bases between. Germline CDR1 reads LNHDA; CDR2 reads SQIVND (reference sequence). The CDR3 DNA reads TGTGCCATCCGGACAGTCTATGGCTACACCTTC. Its protein is CAIRTVYGYTF.